This entry describes one TCR beta chain. What it binds is not known. V was pared by 3 bases and J by 3 bases, with 14 bases between. CDR3 length: 15 amino acids. Germline CDR1 is SEHNR and CDR2 is FQNEAQ (reference sequence). These data originate in a study of T cells in Graves' hyperthyroidism and ophthalmopathy. Findings and limits, study-wide: Among thyroid clonotypes expanded above 0.001, most also appeared in blood.

What was amplified from RNA transcripts were TCR beta CDR3 regions. The study used the HTBI primer set for a first-round RT-PCR of the TCR CDR3. TCRdb re-called the multiplex PCR reads with MiXCR, one entry per CDR3 protein. The data hold about 500,000 distinct CDR3 sequences, with about 15% observed a single time. The TCR sequence derives from a young woman with Graves' hyperthyroidism. This rearrangement joins TRBV7-9 to TRBJ1-1; D might be TRBD1 (5 bases). The source material was blood. For the CDR3, the DNA is TGTGCCAGCAGCTTTCACTTCGGGGGTGACACTGAAGCTTTCTTT. Residues: CASSFHFGGDTEAFF.